The next 27 T cell receptor beta chains were all read from a single sample in a study of T cell responses to AZD1222 COVID-19 vaccine. TCRdb's table, derived via immunoSEQ multiplex PCR, lists solely in-frame clones and lacks some. The sample contains roughly 140,000 clones, about 95% of which appear only once. Material: peripheral blood, obtained on day 0 of AZD1222 vaccination. The source is an adult in good health.

The chain has TRBV6-5 and TRBJ1-1; D is undetermined. Germline V gives CDR1 MNHEY, CDR2 SVGAGI. This CDR3 contains 14 residues. Trimming cost V 0 bases and J 2 bases, with 7 bases left between them. The CDR3 loop reads CASSYSGRNTEAFF. The CDR3 coding sequence is TGTGCCAGCAGTTACTCCGGCAGAAACACTGAAGCTTTCTTT.

This sequence joins TRBV19 and TRBJ1-2; TRBD1 aligns across 7 bases. The CDR3 runs to 13 residues. V gave up 9 bases and J gave up 8 bases; unmatched junction bases: 12. Germline V lookup: CDR1 LNHDA, CDR2 SQIVND (reference sequence). CDR3 region: CASLDRRARGYTF. The CDR3 nucleotides are TGTGCCAGCTTGGACAGGAGGGCAAGGGGCTACACCTTC.

V is TRBV12-5 and J is TRBJ1-2; 7 nucleotides agree with TRBD1. CDR1 is LGHNT and CDR2 is FRNRAP in the germline V gene. With 3 bases clipped from V and 4 bases from J, the junction kept 5 bases outside the gene matches. The CDR3 is 14 residues long. DNA of the CDR3: TGTGCTAGTGGTTTCCTAGGGACAGCCTATGGCTACACCTTC. This encodes CASGFLGTAYGYTF. The variable domain in full, with the rest retrieved from reference TRBV12-5 and TRBJ1-2, is DARVTQTPRHKVTEMGQEVTMRCQPILGHNTVFWYRQTMMQGLELLAYFRNRAPLDDSGMPKDRFSAEMPDATLATLKIQPSEPRDSAVYFCASGFLGTAYGYTFGSGTRLTVV.

V is TRBV27 and J is TRBJ1-4; D gene uncertain. The CDR3 loop spans 13 amino acids. Per germline, CDR1 MNHEY and CDR2 SMNVEV (reference sequence). V was trimmed by 5 bases and J by 8 bases, leaving 12 bases between them. Here the CDR3 DNA reads TGTGCCAGCAGTCAACGGCTGACGGAAAAACTGTTTTTT. Translating it yields CASSQRLTEKLFF.

The chain recombines TRBV18 with TRBJ2-5; 7 positions agree with TRBD2. V gave up 6 bases and J gave up 4 bases; unmatched junction bases: 11. The CDR3 runs to 15 residues. Germline V gene sequence: CDR1 KGHSH, CDR2 LQKENI. Here the CDR3 DNA reads TGTGCCAGCTCGCCGATAGCGGGTCAGGGAGAGACCCAGTACTTC. Translated, it gives CASSPIAGQGETQYF. Using reference TRBV18 and TRBJ2-5 for the parts outside the CDR3, the full variable domain is NAGVMQNPRHLVRRRGQEARLRCSPMKGHSHVYWYRQLPEEGLKFMVYLQKENIIDESGMPKERFSAEFPKEGPSILRIQQVVRGDSAAYFCASSPIAGQGETQYFGPGTRLLVL.

This sequence joins TRBV30 and TRBJ1-3; 7 bases fit TRBD1. CDR3 size: 16 residues. Germline CDR1 is GTSNPN and CDR2 is SVGIG (reference sequence). V dropped 3 bases and J dropped 4; count of bases not matched to a gene: 12. The CDR3 DNA reads TGTGCCTGGAGACCCAGGGGGGGAAATCTGGGAAACACCATATATTTT. Translating gives CAWRPRGGNLGNTIYF.

This chain links TRBV3-1 (or the pseudogene TRBV3-2) with TRBJ1-6, with 10 bases that match TRBD1. Losses at the gene ends were 0 bases for V and 9 bases for J; bases not matched to a gene: 2. There are 15 residues in the CDR3. Germline values: CDR1 LGHDT, CDR2 YNNKEL (reference sequence). This CDR3 is CASSQDGTGVSPLHF. CDR3 bases: TGTGCCAGCAGCCAAGACGGGACAGGGGTTTCACCCCTCCACTTT.

The chain employs TRBV5-1 and TRBJ1-6; maybe TRBD1 (5 bases). Trimming left V 0 bases short and J 8 bases short, with 12 bases between. The CDR3 sequence is 15 residues long. Germline V CDR1 and CDR2: SGHRS, YFSETQ. The CDR3 reads CASSLGQGIDSPLHF. Written as DNA, the CDR3 is TGCGCCAGCAGCTTGGGGCAGGGCATAGATTCACCCCTCCACTTT. The entire variable domain, with the rest obtained from reference TRBV5-1 and TRBJ1-6, is as follows: KAGVTQTPRYLIKTRGQQVTLSCSPISGHRSVSWYQQTPGQGLQFLFEYFSETQRNKGNFPGRFSGRQFSNSRSEMNVSTLELGDSALYLCASSLGQGIDSPLHFGNGTRLTVT.

This chain joins TRBV5-1 and TRBJ2-1; D may be TRBD1 or TRBD2 (5 bases each). Trimming pared 4 bases from V and 2 bases from J, leaving 13 bases between. Looked up from germline, CDR1 is SGHRS and CDR2 is YFSETQ. There are 15 residues in the CDR3. CDR3 sequence reads: CASSPGTDAYNEQFF. Written as DNA, the CDR3 is TGCGCCAGCAGCCCAGGGACCGATGCCTACAATGAGCAGTTCTTC.

The rearrangement uses TRBV19 and TRBJ2-3; D remains ambiguous. With 5 bases removed from V and 7 bases from J, the gap between germline ends came to 10 bases. The germline gives CDR1 LNHDA, CDR2 SQIVND (reference sequence). The CDR3 has 12 residues. CDR3 residues: CASSPSPYTQYF. Here the CDR3 DNA reads TGTGCCAGTAGTCCCTCCCCGTATACGCAGTATTTT.

The chain carries TRBV7-2 and TRBJ2-1; 9 bases are a match to TRBD2. Germline V gene lookup returns CDR1 SGHTA and CDR2 FQGNSA. Trimming at V came to 1 base and at J to 3 bases, leaving 7 bases not matched to a gene. The CDR3 extends over 17 amino acids. This chain's CDR3 is CASSLGFAGGDYNEQFF. The CDR3 DNA reads TGTGCCAGCAGCTTAGGGTTTGCGGGAGGGGACTACAATGAGCAGTTCTTC.

The chain recombines TRBV29-1 with TRBJ1-1; TRBD1 aligns across 8 bases. The junction had 4 bases not matched to a gene; V was cut back by 6 bases and J by 10 bases. In germline, CDR1 is SQVTM, CDR2 ANQGSEA. This CDR3 is built from 10 residues. Here the CDR3 DNA reads TGCAGCGTCTTACAGGGGGGAGCTTTCTTT. Its translation is CSVLQGGAFF.

The chain links TRBV4-1 to TRBJ1-5, with a possible D match to TRBD1 (6 bases). CDR1 is MGHRA and CDR2 is YSYEKL in the germline V gene. The CDR3 length is 15 residues. V shed 4 bases and J shed 4 bases, with 14 bases lying between them. The CDR3 region has the DNA TGCGCCAGCAGCCCCGGGGGCGGGGCGAATCAGCCCCAGCATTTT. Protein product: CASSPGGGANQPQHF.

This chain joins TRBV19 and TRBJ2-1; tentatively, D is TRBD1 (5 bases). This CDR3 is built from 14 residues. Germline V gene lookup returns CDR1 LNHDA and CDR2 SQIVND (reference sequence). V shed 3 bases and J shed 6 bases, with 12 bases lying between them. The CDR3 DNA reads TGTGCCAGTAGTATCACAGGTTTGGCCAATGAGCAGTTCTTC. It specifies CASSITGLANEQFF.

The chain carries TRBV2 and TRBJ2-3; no firm D call. The V and J ends lost 6 bases and 2 bases respectively, with 9 bases between them. The V gene's germline CDR1 is SNHLY and CDR2 FYNNEI. This CDR3 spans 13 amino acids. CDR3 residues: CASRWRLTDTQYF. Here the CDR3 DNA reads TGTGCCAGCAGGTGGCGACTCACAGATACGCAGTATTTT.

The rearrangement uses TRBV5-1 and TRBJ2-2; D possibly corresponds to TRBD1 (5 bases). The germline V gene encodes CDR1 SGHRS and CDR2 YFSETQ. This CDR3 has 15 amino acids. The V gene lost 0 bases and the J gene lost 3 bases, with 9 bases spanning the gap. DNA for the CDR3: TGCGCCAGCAGCTTGGTTTTAGGGGACACCGGGGAGCTGTTTTTT. Translating gives CASSLVLGDTGELFF.

This sequence joins TRBV5-5 and TRBJ1-2, with a tentative D call TRBD1 (5 bases). This CDR3 region has 14 residues. Trimming cost V 2 bases and J 3 bases, with 11 bases left between them. Germline CDR1 is SGHKS and CDR2 is YYEKEE (reference sequence). The CDR3 loop is CASSFPGTDYGYTF. The CDR3 nucleotides are TGTGCCAGCAGCTTCCCCGGGACGGACTATGGCTACACCTTC.

This chain joins TRBV7-9 and TRBJ1-1; the D gene is possibly TRBD1 (6 bases). The CDR3 contains 15 residues. Trimming removed 5 bases from V and 0 bases from J, with 13 bases in between. From germline, CDR1 is SEHNR and CDR2 FQNEAQ (reference sequence). The CDR3 spells CASSTLQGVNTEAFF. CDR3 sequence (DNA): TGTGCCAGCAGCACGCTACAGGGAGTGAACACTGAAGCTTTCTTT.

This sequence joins TRBV12-3 or TRBV12-4 and TRBJ1-1, with D perhaps TRBD1 (6 bases). This CDR3 is 13 amino acids long. Trimming shortened V by 4 bases and J by 1 base, and 7 bases separated the two germline ends. CDR3 nucleotides: TGTGCCAGCAGTTCGGGGGCGAACACTGAAGCTTTCTTT. Translated, it gives CASSSGANTEAFF.

V usage is TRBV9 and J usage is TRBJ2-3; D remains ambiguous. V lost 0 bases to trimming and J lost 1 base, with 9 bases between them. The CDR3 contains 15 residues. Germline CDR1 is SGDLS and CDR2 is YYNGEE. CDR3 sequence: CASSVGSFGTDTQYF. CDR3 nucleotide sequence: TGTGCCAGCAGCGTAGGGAGTTTCGGCACAGATACGCAGTATTTT.

V gene TRBV7-2 combines with J gene TRBJ2-5; TRBD1 is a possible D gene (6 bases). The V gene lost 5 bases and the J gene lost 12 bases, with 16 bases spanning the gap. The CDR3 runs 12 residues. Germline V gene sequence: CDR1 SGHTA, CDR2 FQGNSA. The CDR3 bases are TGTGCCAGCAGCGGACTCCGGGACACCAAGTACTTC. Its translation is CASSGLRDTKYF.

The chain uses TRBV3-1 (or the pseudogene TRBV3-2) and TRBJ2-3, with D perhaps being TRBD1 or TRBD2 (5 bases each). This CDR3 region has 16 residues. V was trimmed by 3 bases and J by 8 bases, leaving 21 bases between them. Germline CDR1 is LGHDT and CDR2 is YNNKEL (reference sequence). CDR3 in amino acids: CASSHSGTQPSGTQYF. As DNA, the CDR3 is TGTGCCAGCAGCCACTCCGGGACCCAACCGTCCGGTACGCAGTATTTT.

V is TRBV11-3 and J is TRBJ1-1, with D possibly TRBD1 on 5 matching bases. The germline V gene has CDR1 SGHNT and CDR2 YENEEA. Trimming took 0 bases from V and 4 from J, leaving 6 bases between them. There are 13 residues in the CDR3. DNA for the CDR3: TGTGCCAGCAGCTTAGATCAGGGCACTGAAGCTTTCTTT. Translating gives CASSLDQGTEAFF.

The V gene is TRBV6-5, the J gene TRBJ1-6, with D perhaps matching TRBD1 (6 bases). The germline V and J ends were trimmed by 5 bases and 10 bases, with 18 bases remaining between them. The CDR3 totals 15 residues. Per the germline V gene, CDR1 is MNHEY and CDR2 is SVGAGI. The CDR3 DNA sequence: TGTGCCAGCAGTCGTCGCACAGGGAGAAGCTCACCCCTCCACTTT. This sequence encodes CASSRRTGRSSPLHF.

The genes are TRBV6-5 and TRBJ2-5, with D uncertain. This CDR3 region has 13 residues. V lost 2 bases and J 2 bases, leaving 6 bases between the germline ends. Germline CDR1 MNHEY, CDR2 SVGAGI. For the CDR3, the DNA is TGTGCCAGCAGTTACAGGTCACAAGAGACCCAGTACTTC. It yields the protein CASSYRSQETQYF.

The chain is built from TRBV2 and TRBJ2-7, with 7 bases lining up with TRBD1. CDR1 is SNHLY and CDR2 is FYNNEI in the germline V gene. J was trimmed by 4 bases and V by 1 base; bases with no gene match: 10. The CDR3 totals 16 residues. For the CDR3, the DNA is TGTGCCAGCAGTGAAGGTAGGGGGCAAATCCCTTACGAGCAGTACGTC. It specifies CASSEGRGQIPYEQYV.

This clone was counted a single time. The V call is TRBV5-4, the J call TRBJ2-1, with TRBD2 as a possible D gene (6 bases). V was pared by 0 bases and J by 10 bases, with 14 bases between. Germline-derived CDR1 and CDR2 are SGHNT and YYREEE (reference sequence). CDR3 length equals 14 residues. CDR3 coding DNA: TGTGCCAGCAGCTTGGTGCCGGGAGTTGGCGAGCAGTTCTTC. This encodes CASSLVPGVGEQFF.